These 32 T cell receptor beta chains were sequenced from one sample in a study of spatial heterogeneity in lung cancer. TCRdb reprocessed the 5' RACE reads with MiXCR, giving one entry per CDR3 protein. The table records about 50,000 distinct CDR3 sequences, less than 9% of them present only once. The time point was: sample taken at primary tumor resection. Unsorted whole RNA samples from tumor, nontumor lung or frozen PBMC were sequenced. Source: PBMCs, taken at surgery. These receptors came from a female donor with early-stage non-small cell lung cancer.

V gene TRBV27 combines with J gene TRBJ1-1; D not certain. Trimming stripped 4 bases from V and 7 bases from J, with 16 bases between. CDR1 is MNHEY, CDR2 SMNVEV, per germline (reference sequence). This CDR3 is built from 14 residues. CDR3 sequence: CASSSSFGVGEAFF. CDR3 DNA: TGTGCCAGCAGTTCCAGTTTTGGGGTAGGTGAAGCTTTCTTT.

This clonotype has ten or more counts. The genes are TRBV7-8 and TRBJ1-1; TRBD1 is a possible D gene (5 bases). Trimming pared 7 bases from V and 1 base from J, leaving 16 bases between. Germline CDR1 reads SGHVS; CDR2 reads FQNEAQ. CDR3 length equals 15 residues. CDR3 loop: CASTVYRQENTEAFF. In DNA form, the CDR3 reads TGTGCCAGCACCGTATACAGGCAGGAGAACACTGAAGCTTTCTTT.

This clonotype came up many times. The V and J genes are TRBV6-2 or TRBV6-3 and TRBJ2-5, with D tentatively TRBD2 (6 bases). CDR1 is MNHEY, CDR2 SVGEGT, per germline. There are 20 residues in the CDR3. V lost 8 bases and J lost 2, with 33 bases in between. The CDR3 bases are TGTGCCAGCGCCCCTCCCCTAATACGGGGGTCCACTAACTCGCAAGAGACCCAGTACTTC. This codes for CASAPPLIRGSTNSQETQYF.

At least ten counts were recorded for this clonotype. The chain is built from TRBV6-5 and TRBJ2-7; D perhaps matches TRBD1 (6 bases). From germline, CDR1 is MNHEY and CDR2 SVGAGI. This CDR3 has 14 amino acids. V lost 2 bases, J lost 4 bases, and 12 bases lay in between. The CDR3 here is CASSYGRGSYEQYF. The CDR3 DNA sequence: TGTGCCAGCAGTTACGGCAGGGGATCATACGAGCAGTACTTC.

This clonotype has just a few counts. This chain uses TRBV28 with TRBJ1-5; D remains unclear. The CDR3 sequence is 16 residues long. The V end lost 3 bases, the J end lost 4 bases, and 16 bases lay between the germline ends. Germline assignment: CDR1 MDHEN and CDR2 SYDVKM. CDR3 protein: CASSFAATSTNQPQHF. CDR3 bases: TGTGCCAGCAGTTTCGCTGCCACCAGTACAAATCAGCCCCAGCATTTT.

There are a few counts of this clonotype. V and J are TRBV28 and TRBJ1-5, with TRBD1 identical over 10 bases. This CDR3 has 14 residues. The V and J ends lost 6 bases and 7 bases, in that order; junction bases with no gene match: 6. In germline, CDR1 is MDHEN, CDR2 SYDVKM. DNA for the CDR3: TGTGCCAGCAGCGGGGGACAGGGGATACAGCCCCAGCATTTT. Protein sequence: CASSGGQGIQPQHF. Drawing the rest from reference TRBV28 and TRBJ1-5, the complete variable domain is DVKVTQSSRYLVKRTGEKVFLECVQDMDHENMFWYRQDPGLGLRLIYFSYDVKMKEKGDIPEGYSVSREKKERFSLILESASTNQTSMYLCASSGGQGIQPQHFGDGTRLSIL.

This clonotype was seen many times. The rearrangement joins TRBV7-9 to TRBJ2-3, with 9 bases that match TRBD1. This CDR3 spans 15 amino acids. V was clipped by 5 bases and J by 5 bases; unmatched bases: 8. Germline CDR1 reads SEHNR; CDR2 reads FQNEAQ (reference sequence). The CDR3 reads CASSPITGGEDTQYF. The DNA of the CDR3 is TGTGCCAGCAGCCCTATCACAGGGGGCGAAGATACGCAGTATTTT.

This clonotype was detected ten times or more. The CDR3 region is CASSLRALAYTEAFF. CDR3 sequence (DNA): TGTGCCAGCAGTTTGAGAGCACTGGCGTACACTGAAGCTTTCTTT. The gene calls are TRBV12-3 or TRBV12-4 and TRBJ1-1; no clear D. V lost 3 bases and J 3 bases, leaving 14 bases between the germline ends. This CDR3 is 15 amino acids long.

This clonotype was counted at least ten times. V is TRBV5-5 and J is TRBJ2-7; tentative D call: TRBD2 (5 bases). CDR1 and CDR2 from the germline V gene are SGHKS and YYEKEE (reference sequence). V lost 0 bases to trimming and J lost 5 bases, with 12 bases between them. This CDR3 is 14 amino acids long. The CDR3 reads CASSLVLASHEQYF. The DNA of the CDR3 is TGTGCCAGCAGCTTGGTTCTAGCTTCTCACGAGCAGTACTTC.

The V call is TRBV27, the J call TRBJ1-1; TRBD1 is a possible D gene (5 bases). The V gene's germline CDR1 is MNHEY and CDR2 SMNVEV (reference sequence). The CDR3 runs to 14 residues. The ends were cut back, 2 bases at V and 3 bases at J, with 10 bases in the middle. The CDR3 nucleotides are TGTGCCAGCAGTTTACAGGGCGGCTACACTGAAGCTTTCTTT. Translated: CASSLQGGYTEAFF.

This clonotype has ten or more counts. The chain employs TRBV12-3 or TRBV12-4 and TRBJ1-6; D remains ambiguous. V shed 3 bases and J shed 7 bases, with 7 bases lying between them. The CDR3 is 13 residues long. The chain's CDR3 is CASSLKPNSPLHF. For the CDR3, the DNA is TGTGCCAGCAGTTTGAAACCAAATTCACCCCTCCACTTT.

This clonotype was seen ten or more times. V gene TRBV4-3 combines with J gene TRBJ2-5, with TRBD2 identical over 7 bases. The V gene end was trimmed by 1 base and the J gene end by 9 bases; junction bases not matched to a gene: 17. Germline V lookup: CDR1 LGHNA, CDR2 YSLEER. CDR3 length: 17 residues. The CDR3 reads CASSQARPGPGEGPQYF. CDR3 nucleotide sequence: TGCGCCAGCAGCCAAGCCCGCCCGGGCCCTGGGGAGGGTCCCCAGTACTTC.

J is TRBJ2-1 and V is TRBV19; either TRBD1 or TRBD2 may fit D (5 bases each). Germline-derived CDR1 and CDR2 are LNHDA and SQIVND (reference sequence). Trimming took off 5 bases at V and 0 bases at J, with 11 bases between the two ends. CDR3 length: 15 residues. CDR3 sequence (DNA): TGTGCCAGTAGTCCCCCAGGGAGCTCCTACAATGAGCAGTTCTTC. Its protein is CASSPPGSSYNEQFF.

This clonotype was counted once. A much larger clone differs from this one at a single base, so this may be a read error. This chain uses TRBV6-2 or TRBV6-3 with TRBJ2-7; D possibly corresponds to TRBD1 (5 bases). The CDR3 contains 14 residues. CDR1 and CDR2 (germline): MNHEY, SVGEGT. Trimming stripped 8 bases from V and 5 bases from J, with 19 bases between. The DNA for the CDR3 is TGTGCCAGCCTCCAGGGATGGGAAAGGGACGAGCAGTACTTC. It specifies CASLQGWERDEQYF.

This clonotype was detected many times. The chain combines TRBV27 with TRBJ1-2; D is undetermined. CDR3 length: 13 residues. The V gene lost 3 bases and the J gene lost 2 bases, with 7 bases spanning the gap. Germline V gene lookup returns CDR1 MNHEY and CDR2 SMNVEV (reference sequence). The CDR3 sequence: CASSLGINYGYTF. In nucleotides, the CDR3 is TGTGCCAGCAGTTTGGGGATAAACTATGGCTACACCTTC.

This clonotype was counted between two and nine times. V is TRBV12-5 and J is TRBJ2-2, with D possibly TRBD2 on 5 matching bases. The germline V gene encodes CDR1 LGHNT and CDR2 FRNRAP. V was shortened by 6 bases and J by 6 bases, with 11 bases between the two germline ends. The CDR3 runs 13 residues. CDR3 amino acids: CASGPLRAGELFF. CDR3 sequence (DNA): TGTGCTAGTGGACCTCTGAGGGCCGGGGAGCTGTTTTTT.

This clonotype has more than one count but fewer than ten. V gene TRBV20-1 combines with J gene TRBJ2-1; 14 nucleotides line up with TRBD2. V shed 3 bases and J 6 bases; nucleotides not matched to a gene: 7. The germline gives CDR1 DFQATT, CDR2 SNEGSKA (reference sequence). CDR3 size: 16 residues. In DNA, the CDR3 is TGCAGTGCTAGGCGACTAGCGGGGGGGCAGAGCAATGAGCAGTTCTTC. It translates to CSARRLAGGQSNEQFF.

There are many counts of this clonotype. The V gene is TRBV23-1, the J gene TRBJ1-5, with 8 bases matching TRBD1. TRBV23-1 is annotated as an ORF whose role is uncertain. There are 15 residues in the CDR3. V lost 7 bases to trimming and J lost 5 bases; unmatched junction nucleotides: 10. The CDR3 region is CASIRTGKPYQPQHF. As DNA, the CDR3 is TGCGCCAGCATCCGGACAGGGAAGCCCTATCAGCCCCAGCATTTT.

This clonotype has only a few counts. The chain combines TRBV2 with TRBJ2-2; 11 bases match TRBD2. The CDR3 loop spans 16 amino acids. V was clipped by 6 bases and J by 1 base; unmatched bases: 4. Per the germline V gene, CDR1 is SNHLY and CDR2 is FYNNEI. The CDR3 region has the DNA TGTGCCAGCAGCCGCACTAGCGGGGGGAACACCGGGGAGCTGTTTTTT. Translating gives CASSRTSGGNTGELFF.

This clonotype was detected many times. This sequence joins TRBV12-3 or TRBV12-4 and TRBJ2-3; the match to TRBD2 covers 13 bases. The CDR3 contains 14 residues. V shed 5 bases, J shed 13 bases, and the junction held 9 bases outside the gene matches. CDR3 loop: CASSEGLAGSTEYF. CDR3 sequence (DNA): TGTGCCAGCAGTGAGGGACTAGCGGGGAGCACAGAGTATTTT.

This clonotype was observed a handful of times. The CDR3 DNA is TGTGCCAGCAGTGAAGCGACCAGATATGGCTACACCTTC. Its protein is CASSEATRYGYTF. The chain joins TRBV6-1 to TRBJ1-2; D not certain. V dropped 0 bases and J dropped 5 bases, with 7 bases sitting between them. This CDR3 is 13 amino acids long. Germline V CDR1 and CDR2: MNHNS, SASEGT.

This chain links TRBV7-2 with TRBJ2-3; TRBD2 matches at 12 bases. Germline-derived CDR1 and CDR2 are SGHTA and FQGNSA. The trim removed 6 bases at V and 6 bases at J, leaving 10 bases unmatched. This CDR3 spans 16 amino acids. The CDR3 sequence is CASRLAGGPSGDTQYF. The CDR3 DNA reads TGTGCCAGCAGGCTAGCGGGGGGGCCTTCGGGGGATACGCAGTATTTT.

The rearrangement uses TRBV5-1 and TRBJ2-1; no clear D. The CDR3 runs to 15 residues. V shed 0 bases and J shed 1 base, with 8 bases lying between them. Germline CDR1 SGHRS, CDR2 YFSETQ. The CDR3 loop reads CASSLGRTSYNEQFF. The CDR3 DNA follows: TGCGCCAGCAGCTTGGGTAGAACGTCCTACAATGAGCAGTTCTTC. Using reference TRBV5-1 and TRBJ2-1 for the parts outside the CDR3, the full variable domain is KAGVTQTPRYLIKTRGQQVTLSCSPISGHRSVSWYQQTPGQGLQFLFEYFSETQRNKGNFPGRFSGRQFSNSRSEMNVSTLELGDSALYLCASSLGRTSYNEQFFGPGTRLTVL.

The chain uses TRBV28 and TRBJ1-4; perhaps TRBD1 as D (5 bases). V was trimmed by 2 bases and J by 0 bases, leaving 22 bases between them. The CDR3 sequence is 20 residues long. From germline, CDR1 is MDHEN and CDR2 SYDVKM. CDR3 sequence: CASSLPLGSGSGATNEKLFF. CDR3 bases: TGTGCCAGCAGTTTACCACTGGGCTCAGGGAGCGGGGCAACTAATGAAAAACTGTTTTTT.

A few counts support this clonotype. This chain connects TRBV10-3 to TRBJ1-1; D is unclear. The V end was cut by 0 bases, the J end by 5 bases, with 7 bases between. Germline assignment: CDR1 ENHRY and CDR2 SYGVKD. The CDR3 runs to 13 residues. The CDR3 region is CAISESSGTEAFF. CDR3 bases: TGTGCCATCAGTGAGTCGTCGGGGACTGAAGCTTTCTTT.

This clonotype was observed at least ten times. The rearrangement uses TRBV29-1 and TRBJ1-1, with unresolved D. The CDR3 runs to 12 residues. The V gene lost 5 bases and the J gene lost 4 bases, with 11 bases spanning the gap. Germline CDR1 is SQVTM and CDR2 is ANQGSEA. CDR3 loop: CSVSLGGTEAFF. The CDR3 DNA follows: TGCAGCGTTTCTCTGGGAGGCACTGAAGCTTTCTTT.

This clonotype was recorded many times. The chain links TRBV20-1 to TRBJ1-3, with D maybe TRBD1 (5 bases). V gave up 0 bases and J gave up 5 bases, with 11 bases separating them. The CDR3 is made up of 14 amino acids. Germline V lookup: CDR1 DFQATT, CDR2 SNEGSKA (reference sequence). The CDR3 here is CSAREGVLRNTIYF. CDR3 sequence (DNA): TGCAGTGCTAGAGAGGGGGTACTGAGAAACACCATATATTTT.

This clonotype was counted at least ten times. V and J are TRBV24-1 and TRBJ2-2; TRBD1 might be the D (6 bases). V gave up 4 bases and J gave up 2 bases, with 13 bases separating them. The germline gives CDR1 KGHDR, CDR2 SFDVKD. This CDR3 contains 16 residues. The CDR3 loop reads CATSDAGTTNTGELFF. CDR3 DNA sequence: TGTGCCACCAGTGACGCCGGGACAACCAACACCGGGGAGCTGTTTTTT.

The DNA of the CDR3 is TGTGCCAGCAGTTCCCCCGGAAGGGGGGGATATCAGCCCCAGCATTTT. Amino acids: CASSSPGRGGYQPQHF. This rearrangement joins TRBV27 to TRBJ1-5; perhaps TRBD1 as D (6 bases). CDR3 length: 16 amino acids. Deletions cut 4 bases from V and 5 bases from J, with 18 bases between. Germline CDR1 and CDR2: MNHEY and SMNVEV (reference sequence).

This clonotype has at least ten counts. This chain uses TRBV6-5 with TRBJ1-2, with 10 bases matching TRBD1. CDR1 and CDR2 (germline): MNHEY, SVGAGI. The CDR3 has 15 amino acids. After removal of 6 bases from V and 4 bases from J, the junction contained 8 bases not matched to a gene. This CDR3 reads CASRGQGGRGYGYTF. In nucleotides, the CDR3 is TGTGCCAGCAGAGGACAGGGGGGAAGAGGCTATGGCTACACCTTC.

In this sample, this clonotype turned up many times. The genes are TRBV7-2 and TRBJ1-4; 7 nucleotides match TRBD1. J gave up 6 bases and V 4 bases, and 8 bases lay outside the gene matches. CDR1 and CDR2 from the germline V gene are SGHTA and FQGNSA. This CDR3 contains 15 residues. The CDR3 DNA reads TGTGCCAGCAGCTCGACAGGGTCCCCCTATGAAAAACTGTTTTTT. The encoded protein is CASSSTGSPYEKLFF. Complete variable domain (other parts from reference TRBV7-2 and TRBJ1-4): GAGVSQSPSNKVTEKGKDVELRCDPISGHTALYWYRQSLGQGLEFLIYFQGNSAPDKSGLPSDRFSAERTGGSVSTLTIQRTQQEDSAVYLCASSSTGSPYEKLFFGSGTQLSVL.

This clonotype appeared a few times. The chain recombines TRBV4-2 with TRBJ2-6; 16 bases match TRBD2. CDR1 and CDR2 from the germline V gene are LGHNA and YNFKEQ. This CDR3 has 18 residues. V lost 5 bases and J lost 2; bases outside the gene matches: 3. In DNA, the CDR3 is TGTGCCAGCAGCTGGGGACTAGCGGGGGGGCCTGGGGCCAACGTCCTGACTTTC. Protein sequence: CASSWGLAGGPGANVLTF.